A selection of T cell receptor beta chains follows, all from one sample in a study of cytomegalovirus exposure and HLA in healthy donors. Produced via immunoSEQ multiplex PCR; TCRdb's table is partial and in-frame only. The top ten hold around 0.7% of the sample, which has 150,000 or so clones, over 75% seen once. Specimen: PBMCs. Every receptor here comes from a male donor in good health and CMV-seronegative. CDR3s include the opening cysteine and the closing phenylalanine or tryptophan. A D gene is named only where the DNA matches it firmly. Size is stated for part of the rows, as once, few or many counts, or as a class when the clone is expanded.

d_call: .; clone_size: .; v_call: TRBV4-1; j_call: TRBJ2-3; cdr3_aa: CASSQELARDTQYF; cdr3_nt: TGCGCCAGCAGCCAAGAGTTAGCCAGAGATACGCAGTATTTT
d_call: TRBD1; clone_size: .; v_call: TRBV7-2; j_call: TRBJ1-5; cdr3_aa: CASSPQGLVYSNQPQHF; cdr3_nt: TGTGCCAGCAGCCCACAGGGGCTGGTGTATAGCAATCAGCCCCAGCATTTT
d_call: TRBD2; clone_size: .; v_call: TRBV4-1; j_call: TRBJ2-3; cdr3_aa: CASSPRLAGLTDTQYF; cdr3_nt: TGCGCCAGCAGCCCCCGCTTAGCGGGACTCACAGATACGCAGTATTTT
d_call: TRBD2; clone_size: .; v_call: TRBV5-1; j_call: TRBJ2-1; cdr3_aa: CASSFGLGSYNEQFF; cdr3_nt: TGCGCCAGCAGCTTCGGACTAGGCTCCTACAATGAGCAGTTCTTC
d_call: TRBD2; clone_size: .; v_call: TRBV9; j_call: TRBJ2-3; cdr3_aa: CASSVGSSGGADTQYF; cdr3_nt: TGTGCCAGCAGCGTAGGGTCTAGCGGGGGGGCGGATACGCAGTATTTT
d_call: .; clone_size: .; v_call: TRBV5-4; j_call: TRBJ2-7; cdr3_aa: CASSSKGPPDYYEQYF; cdr3_nt: TGTGCCAGCAGCTCCAAAGGGCCCCCGGACTACTACGAGCAGTACTTC
d_call: TRBD2; clone_size: .; v_call: TRBV6-5; j_call: TRBJ2-5; cdr3_aa: CASTRAGARQETQYF; cdr3_nt: TGTGCCAGCACTCGAGCGGGGGCCAGACAAGAGACCCAGTACTTC
d_call: .; clone_size: .; v_call: TRBV18; j_call: TRBJ1-4; cdr3_aa: CASSPLANEKLFF; cdr3_nt: TGTGCCAGCTCACCACTAGCCAATGAAAAACTGTTTTTT
d_call: TRBD1; clone_size: .; v_call: TRBV10-3; j_call: TRBJ1-1; cdr3_aa: CAISEFGQGNTEAFF; cdr3_nt: TGTGCCATCAGTGAATTTGGACAGGGGAACACTGAAGCTTTCTTT
d_call: .; clone_size: .; v_call: TRBV7-3; j_call: TRBJ2-2; cdr3_aa: CASSLSGPGNTGELFF; cdr3_nt: TGTGCCAGCAGCTTATCTGGTCCAGGGAATACCGGGGAGCTGTTTTTT
d_call: .; clone_size: once; v_call: TRBV5-1; j_call: TRBJ1-1; cdr3_aa: CASSSEGGNPEAFF; cdr3_nt: TGCGCCAGCAGCTCCGAGGGGGGGAACCCTGAAGCTTTCTTT
d_call: TRBD1; clone_size: .; v_call: TRBV18; j_call: TRBJ1-2; cdr3_aa: CASSPGTGGADGYTF; cdr3_nt: TGTGCCAGCTCGCCCGGGACAGGGGGCGCGGATGGCTACACCTTC
d_call: TRBD1; clone_size: .; v_call: TRBV15; j_call: TRBJ1-1; cdr3_aa: CATSRDRGRNTEAFF; cdr3_nt: TGTGCCACCAGCAGGGACAGGGGGCGGAACACTGAAGCTTTCTTT
d_call: .; clone_size: .; v_call: TRBV29-1; j_call: TRBJ1-2; cdr3_aa: CSVEGRESYGYTF; cdr3_nt: TGCAGCGTTGAAGGTCGGGAATCCTATGGCTACACCTTC
d_call: TRBD2; clone_size: .; v_call: TRBV25-1; j_call: TRBJ2-1; cdr3_aa: CASSLAGGPYNEQFF; cdr3_nt: TGTGCCAGCAGTCTAGCGGGAGGCCCCTACAATGAGCAGTTCTTC
d_call: TRBD1; clone_size: few; v_call: TRBV6-1; j_call: TRBJ2-1; cdr3_aa: CATGQGPSRYNEQFF; cdr3_nt: TGTGCCACCGGACAGGGGCCGTCCCGCTACAATGAGCAGTTCTTC
d_call: .; clone_size: .; v_call: TRBV20-1; j_call: TRBJ2-5; cdr3_aa: CSARDGTWYF; cdr3_nt: TGCAGTGCTAGAGACGGGACATGGTACTTC
d_call: .; clone_size: .; v_call: TRBV11-3; j_call: TRBJ2-5; cdr3_aa: CASRAAGRQETQYF; cdr3_nt: TGTGCCAGCAGAGCGGCAGGCCGCCAAGAGACCCAGTACTTC
d_call: .; clone_size: .; v_call: TRBV5-6; j_call: TRBJ2-7; cdr3_aa: CASTSQYEQYF; cdr3_nt: TGTGCCAGCACCTCCCAGTACGAGCAGTACTTC
d_call: TRBD2; clone_size: few; v_call: TRBV19; j_call: TRBJ2-1; cdr3_aa: CASSSLAGGPSNEQFF; cdr3_nt: TGTGCCAGTAGTTCCCTAGCGGGGGGGCCGTCCAATGAGCAGTTCTTC
d_call: .; clone_size: .; v_call: TRBV7-2; j_call: TRBJ2-1; cdr3_aa: CASSFGLSSSYNEQFF; cdr3_nt: TGTGCCAGCAGCTTCGGACTTTCTAGCTCCTACAATGAGCAGTTCTTC
d_call: .; clone_size: .; v_call: TRBV27; j_call: TRBJ2-7; cdr3_aa: CASSLTGLRPSYEQYF; cdr3_nt: TGTGCCAGCAGTTTAACAGGTTTGCGTCCCAGCTACGAGCAGTACTTC
d_call: .; clone_size: .; v_call: TRBV14; j_call: TRBJ1-1; cdr3_aa: CASSQVLTEAFF; cdr3_nt: TGTGCCAGCAGCCAAGTTCTCACTGAAGCTTTCTTT
d_call: TRBD2; clone_size: .; v_call: TRBV4-3; j_call: TRBJ2-1; cdr3_aa: CASSQDASGGAFYNEQFF; cdr3_nt: TGCGCCAGCAGCCAAGATGCTAGCGGGGGGGCCTTCTACAATGAGCAGTTCTTC
d_call: .; clone_size: .; v_call: TRBV4-1; j_call: TRBJ2-5; cdr3_aa: CASSQFGGQQETQYF; cdr3_nt: TGCGCCAGCAGCCAATTTGGAGGCCAACAAGAGACCCAGTACTTC
d_call: .; clone_size: once; v_call: TRBV7-2; j_call: TRBJ1-2; cdr3_aa: CASSLRAGRDTNYGYTF; cdr3_nt: TGTGCCAGCAGCTTAAGGGCAGGGCGGGATACCAACTATGGCTACACCTTC
d_call: .; clone_size: .; v_call: TRBV9; j_call: TRBJ2-5; cdr3_aa: CASSVEWGLGETQYF; cdr3_nt: TGTGCCAGCAGCGTAGAATGGGGGCTAGGAGAGACCCAGTACTTC
d_call: .; clone_size: .; v_call: TRBV25-1; j_call: TRBJ1-2; cdr3_aa: CASSVGLNYGYTF; cdr3_nt: TGTGCCAGCAGTGTGGGGCTCAACTATGGCTACACCTTC
d_call: TRBD1; clone_size: .; v_call: TRBV19; j_call: TRBJ1-5; cdr3_aa: CASSIVPGQKSAQPQHF; cdr3_nt: TGTGCCAGTAGTATTGTTCCGGGACAGAAGTCAGCTCAGCCCCAGCATTTT
d_call: TRBD2; clone_size: .; v_call: TRBV5-1; j_call: TRBJ2-3; cdr3_aa: CASSLELAGAEDTQYF; cdr3_nt: TGCGCCAGCAGCTTGGAGCTAGCGGGGGCCGAAGATACGCAGTATTTT
d_call: .; clone_size: .; v_call: TRBV25-1; j_call: TRBJ2-7; cdr3_aa: CASTPSGQTLGVYF; cdr3_nt: TGTGCCAGCACCCCCTCAGGGCAGACTCTCGGAGTGTACTTC
d_call: TRBD1; clone_size: .; v_call: TRBV5-1; j_call: TRBJ2-1; cdr3_aa: CASRRSGTVYNEQFF; cdr3_nt: TGCGCCAGCAGACGATCCGGGACAGTGTACAATGAGCAGTTCTTC
d_call: TRBD1; clone_size: .; v_call: TRBV7-9; j_call: TRBJ2-7; cdr3_aa: CASSLGETGTYEQYF; cdr3_nt: TGTGCCAGCAGCTTAGGGGAGACAGGGACCTACGAGCAGTACTTC
d_call: TRBD1; clone_size: .; v_call: TRBV2; j_call: TRBJ2-7; cdr3_aa: CASRKDRGKSYEQYF; cdr3_nt: TGTGCCAGCAGAAAAGACAGGGGGAAATCCTACGAGCAGTACTTC
d_call: .; clone_size: .; v_call: TRBV29-1; j_call: TRBJ2-3; cdr3_aa: CSCGADSTDTQYF; cdr3_nt: TGCAGTTGTGGGGCAGACTCCACAGATACGCAGTATTTT
d_call: .; clone_size: few; v_call: TRBV19; j_call: TRBJ1-2; cdr3_aa: CASSPSPNRYLRTNYGYTF; cdr3_nt: TGTGCCAGTAGTCCCTCCCCGAACAGGTACCTCCGCACTAACTATGGCTACACCTTC
d_call: .; clone_size: .; v_call: TRBV5-6; j_call: TRBJ2-4; cdr3_aa: CASSLWQLAKNIQYF; cdr3_nt: TGTGCCAGCAGCTTGTGGCAGTTAGCCAAAAACATTCAGTACTTC
d_call: .; clone_size: .; v_call: TRBV14; j_call: TRBJ1-2; cdr3_aa: CASSQVRGGGYTF; cdr3_nt: TGTGCCAGCAGCCAAGTCCGAGGGGGAGGCTACACCTTC
d_call: TRBD2; clone_size: .; v_call: TRBV28; j_call: TRBJ2-7; cdr3_aa: CASSLSTVRGGEF; cdr3_nt: TGTGCCAGCAGTTTATCCACCGTCCGGGGGGGGGAGTTC
d_call: .; clone_size: .; v_call: TRBV7-9; j_call: TRBJ1-2; cdr3_aa: CASSLAPGAEGYTF; cdr3_nt: TGTGCCAGCAGCTTAGCCCCAGGGGCTGAGGGCTACACCTTC
d_call: TRBD2; clone_size: .; v_call: TRBV7-8; j_call: TRBJ2-1; cdr3_aa: CASSSHSGRASVEQFF; cdr3_nt: TGTGCCAGCAGCTCCCATAGCGGGAGGGCCTCGGTTGAGCAGTTCTTC
d_call: TRBD2; clone_size: .; v_call: TRBV7-9; j_call: TRBJ2-3; cdr3_aa: CASSPGTGGTDTQYF; cdr3_nt: TGTGCCAGCAGCCCCGGGACGGGGGGGACAGATACGCAGTATTTT
d_call: TRBD2; clone_size: .; v_call: TRBV2; j_call: TRBJ2-1; cdr3_aa: CASSGTSVYNEQFF; cdr3_nt: TGTGCCAGCAGCGGGACTAGCGTCTACAATGAGCAGTTCTTC
d_call: .; clone_size: .; v_call: TRBV4-1; j_call: TRBJ2-3; cdr3_aa: CASSPRTLPPADTQYF; cdr3_nt: TGCGCCAGCAGCCCACGCACACTACCTCCCGCAGATACGCAGTATTTT
d_call: TRBD2; clone_size: .; v_call: TRBV5-1; j_call: TRBJ2-3; cdr3_aa: CASSKTGGPADTQYF; cdr3_nt: TGCGCCAGCAGCAAAACGGGGGGGCCCGCAGATACGCAGTATTTT
d_call: TRBD1; clone_size: .; v_call: TRBV13; j_call: TRBJ2-7; cdr3_aa: CASSEPGQGREQYF; cdr3_nt: TGTGCCAGCAGCGAGCCCGGACAGGGACGCGAGCAGTACTTC
d_call: .; clone_size: .; v_call: TRBV7-9; j_call: TRBJ2-4; cdr3_aa: CASAGKTLAKNIQYF; cdr3_nt: TGTGCCAGCGCGGGGAAGACCTTAGCCAAAAACATTCAGTACTTC
d_call: .; clone_size: .; v_call: TRBV5-1; j_call: TRBJ2-3; cdr3_aa: CASSLEGGPSTDTQYF; cdr3_nt: TGCGCCAGCAGCTTGGAGGGGGGGCCGAGCACAGATACGCAGTATTTT
d_call: TRBD2; clone_size: .; v_call: TRBV5-1; j_call: TRBJ2-7; cdr3_aa: CASSFSLAAYEQYF; cdr3_nt: TGCGCCAGCAGCTTCTCCCTAGCGGCCTACGAGCAGTACTTC
d_call: TRBD2; clone_size: .; v_call: TRBV19; j_call: TRBJ2-5; cdr3_aa: CASSPTSGSRLETQYF; cdr3_nt: TGTGCCAGTAGTCCGACTAGCGGGAGTAGGTTAGAGACCCAGTACTTC
d_call: .; clone_size: few; v_call: TRBV7-2; j_call: TRBJ1-3; cdr3_aa: CASSPRVNTIYF; cdr3_nt: TGTGCCAGCAGCCCCAGGGTAAACACCATATATTTT
d_call: .; clone_size: .; v_call: TRBV5-1; j_call: TRBJ2-7; cdr3_aa: CASSLQTSGRYEQYF; cdr3_nt: TGCGCCAGCAGCTTGCAGACTAGTGGGAGGTACGAGCAGTACTTC
d_call: .; clone_size: .; v_call: TRBV30; j_call: TRBJ2-7; cdr3_aa: CAWRDSSYEQYF; cdr3_nt: TGTGCCTGGAGGGACAGCTCCTACGAGCAGTACTTC
d_call: TRBD2; clone_size: .; v_call: TRBV5-4; j_call: TRBJ2-7; cdr3_aa: CASSYSGGASYEQYF; cdr3_nt: TGTGCCAGCAGCTATAGCGGGGGGGCCTCCTACGAGCAGTACTTC
d_call: .; clone_size: .; v_call: TRBV19; j_call: TRBJ2-4; cdr3_aa: CASRTSPGNIQYF; cdr3_nt: TGTGCCAGTCGAACATCACCGGGGAACATTCAGTACTTC